The present T cell receptor (beta chain) was sequenced within a study of blood T cells in healthy people across ages. The CDR3 totals 16 residues. Germline V gene lookup returns CDR1 MDHEN and CDR2 SYDVKM. The J segment lost 5 bases and the V segment lost 6 bases, leaving 7 bases of the junction unmatched. Alongside a J-beta primer mix, a sample-barcoded 5' primer served in a second PCR lasting roughly 6 to 12 cycles. TCRdb passed the 5' RACE reads through MiXCR, listing each CDR3 protein once. The table includes 600,000 or so distinct CDR3 sequences, roughly 30% detected once. This clonotype was counted between two and nine times.

This TCR came from an elderly woman in good health. The sequenced sample consisted of blood. The chain has TRBV28 and TRBJ2-1, with 13 bases fitting TRBD2. CDR3 sequence: CASRLSLAGGNNEQFF. CDR3 sequence (DNA): TGTGCCAGCAGACTTTCACTAGCGGGGGGGAACAATGAGCAGTTCTTC.